These 12 T cell receptor beta chains originate from one sample sequenced in a study of glioma-infiltrating T cells. Amplification of TCR alpha and beta CDR3 regions from RNA used iRepertoire nested multiplex PCR. TCRdb processed the multiplex PCR reads anew with MiXCR; each CDR3 protein has one entry. This table holds 100,000 to 150,000 distinct CDR3 sequences, roughly 20% found once. The sequenced sample consisted of glioma tissue, nonneoplastic brain tissue, or PBMCs (not recorded which). The source of these receptors is a human donor with low-grade glioma or glioblastoma, undergoing nonglioma brain surgery, or in good health (not recorded which).

Regarding this clonotype: A much larger clone lies a single base off, so this may be a read error. The chain uses TRBV7-2 and TRBJ2-5, with D possibly matching TRBD2 (6 bases). CDR1 and CDR2 (germline): SGHTA, FQGNSA. CDR3 length: 16 residues. The CDR3 nucleotides read TGTGCCAGAAGCTTAATGGTCAGGGCAGGGAGGGAGACCCAGTACTTC. Protein: CARSLMVRAGRETQYF. The full variable domain, in which reference TRBV7-2 and TRBJ2-5 provide the parts outside the CDR3, is GAGVSQSPSNKVTEKGKDVELRCDPISGHTALYWYRQSLGQGLEFLIYFQGNSAPDKSGLPSDRFSAERTGGSVSTLTIQRTQQEDSAVYLCARSLMVRAGRETQYFGPGTRLLVL.

This clonotype showed up many times. The V gene is TRBV24-1, the J gene TRBJ2-1; D may be TRBD2 (6 bases). The CDR3 totals 15 residues. Germline assignment: CDR1 KGHDR and CDR2 SFDVKD. V was cut by 11 bases and J by 2 bases, with 18 bases left in between. CDR3 residues: CASSRASGAYNEQFF. In DNA, the CDR3 is TGTGCCAGCAGCAGGGCTTCGGGGGCCTACAATGAGCAGTTCTTC.

The sample holds a few counts of this clonotype. The J gene is TRBJ1-4, the V gene TRBV9; D uncertain. The V gene's germline CDR1 is SGDLS and CDR2 YYNGEE. V gave up 5 bases and J gave up 5 bases, with 4 bases separating them. This CDR3 spans 11 amino acids. DNA for the CDR3: TGTGCCAGCAGTCGAAATGAAAAACTGTTTTTT. This encodes CASSRNEKLFF.

Concerning this clonotype: Being one base from a much bigger clone, this may be a read error. The chain recombines TRBV7-9 with TRBJ2-6; D might be TRBD1 (5 bases). The CDR3 totals 14 residues. Germline V CDR1 and CDR2: SEHNR, FQNEAQ (reference sequence). Here the CDR3 reads CASSPASGAYVLTF. The CDR3 DNA follows: TGTGCCAGCAGCCCTGCCTCTGGGGCCTACGTCCTGACTTTC.

Ten or more counts support this clonotype. CDR3 region: CASRIRGRMWDTEAFF. The CDR3 DNA is TGTGCCAGCAGGATCAGGGGGCGGATGTGGGACACTGAAGCTTTCTTT. The genes are TRBV28 and TRBJ1-1; TRBD1 agrees at 8 bases. V lost 6 bases to trimming and J lost 3 bases; unmatched junction nucleotides: 12. The CDR3 is 16 amino acids. CDR1 and CDR2 (germline): MDHEN, SYDVKM. Full variable domain (outside the CDR3, taken from reference TRBV28 and TRBJ1-1): DVKVTQSSRYLVKRTGEKVFLECVQDMDHENMFWYRQDPGLGLRLIYFSYDVKMKEKGDIPEGYSVSREKKERFSLILESASTNQTSMYLCASRIRGRMWDTEAFFGQGTRLTVV.

V usage is TRBV29-1 and J usage is TRBJ2-3; 7 bases agree with TRBD2. CDR1 is SQVTM and CDR2 is ANQGSEA in the germline V gene. There are 15 residues in the CDR3. Trimming removed 4 bases from V and 4 bases from J; junction bases left unmatched: 11. CDR3 nucleotide sequence: TGCAGCGTTGCCCAGGCACTAGCGTCGGCAGATACGCAGTATTTT. It specifies CSVAQALASADTQYF.

Details on this clonotype: This clone may be a read error of a much larger clone one base away. The chain is built from TRBV20-1 and TRBJ2-2; possible D gene TRBD2, 6 bases. This CDR3 is built from 13 residues. The V gene's germline CDR1 is DFQATT and CDR2 SNEGSKA (reference sequence). Here the CDR3 reads CSSSVGNTGELFF. The DNA for the CDR3 is TGCAGTTCTAGCGTAGGGAACACCGGGGAGCTGTTTTTT.

This clonotype was counted many times. This chain uses TRBV28 with TRBJ2-7; 11 bases match TRBD2. The CDR3 spans 13 residues. Losses at the gene ends were 7 bases for V and 3 bases for J; bases not matched to a gene: 2. Germline CDR1 and CDR2: MDHEN and SYDVKM. CDR3 region: CASTLAGGYEQYF. The CDR3 region has the DNA TGTGCCAGCACCCTAGCGGGAGGCTACGAGCAGTACTTC.

Details on this clonotype: A much more abundant neighbour one base away suggests this may be a read error. This chain uses TRBV7-2 with TRBJ1-2; the D gene is possibly TRBD1 (5 bases). Trimming removed 8 bases at V and 2 bases at J, with 12 bases between. The CDR3 contains 13 residues. Germline V gene data show CDR1 as SGHTA and CDR2 as FQGNSA. The CDR3 nucleotides read TGTGCCAGCCGTTCCGACAGCAACTATGGCTACACCTTC. Amino acids: CASRSDSNYGYTF. Drawing the rest from reference TRBV7-2 and TRBJ1-2, the complete variable domain is GAGVSQSPSNKVTEKGKDVELRCDPISGHTALYWYRQSLGQGLEFLIYFQGNSAPDKSGLPSDRFSAERTGGSVSTLTIQRTQQEDSAVYLCASRSDSNYGYTFGSGTRLTVV.

This clonotype was seen repeatedly, ten times or more. This rearrangement joins TRBV7-2 to TRBJ2-7; no reliable D call. CDR1 and CDR2 (germline): SGHTA, FQGNSA. CDR3 length: 13 residues. The V end was cut by 5 bases, the J end by 5 bases, with 13 bases between. CDR3: CASSPWTLNEQYF. The CDR3 nucleotides are TGTGCCAGCAGCCCCTGGACCCTGAACGAGCAGTACTTC. Full variable domain (outside the CDR3, taken from reference TRBV7-2 and TRBJ2-7): GAGVSQSPSNKVTEKGKDVELRCDPISGHTALYWYRQSLGQGLEFLIYFQGNSAPDKSGLPSDRFSAERTGGSVSTLTIQRTQQEDSAVYLCASSPWTLNEQYFGPGTRLTVT.

The sample holds many counts of this clonotype. The chain combines TRBV6-1 with TRBJ2-1, with TRBD2 matching over 9 bases. CDR3 length: 14 amino acids. Germline V gene sequence: CDR1 MNHNS, CDR2 SASEGT. Losses at the gene ends were 6 bases for V and 8 bases for J; bases not matched to a gene: 8. Here the CDR3 reads CASRGLAAPHEQFF. The CDR3 coding sequence is TGTGCCAGCAGGGGACTAGCAGCGCCCCATGAGCAGTTCTTC.

This clonotype was seen ten or more times. This chain uses TRBV28 with TRBJ2-7; no clear D gene. This CDR3 is built from 11 residues. Germline assignment: CDR1 MDHEN and CDR2 SYDVKM. Trimming took 7 bases from V and 6 from J, leaving 10 bases between them. CDR3 in amino acids: CASKRLGEQYF. The CDR3 DNA follows: TGTGCCAGCAAAAGGTTGGGCGAGCAGTACTTC.